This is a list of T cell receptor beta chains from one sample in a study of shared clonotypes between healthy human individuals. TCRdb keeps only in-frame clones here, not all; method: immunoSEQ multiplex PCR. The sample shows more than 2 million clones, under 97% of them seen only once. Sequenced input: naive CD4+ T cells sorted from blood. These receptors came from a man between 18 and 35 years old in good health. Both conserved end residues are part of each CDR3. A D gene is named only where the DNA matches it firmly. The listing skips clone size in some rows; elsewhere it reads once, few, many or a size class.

TGTGCCAGTAGTACCTCACACCGGGACCCCTATGGCTACACCTTC CASSTSHRDPYGYTF TRBJ1-2 - TRBV19 -
TGCGCCAGCAGCATCACCGGGACTAGCGGCACAGATACGCAGTATTTT CASSITGTSGTDTQYF TRBJ2-3 TRBD2 TRBV5-1 -
TGTGCCAGCAGGGGAGGGGGGACGCTAAACACTGAAGCTTTCTTT CASRGGGTLNTEAFF TRBJ1-1 - TRBV2 -
TGTGCCAGCAGTGAAGTAGGGCAGGGGGCCTACGAGCAGTACTTC CASSEVGQGAYEQYF TRBJ2-7 TRBD1 TRBV2 -
TGCGCCAGCAGCCAGGGGACTAGCGGGAGGGCTAACGAGCAGTACTTC CASSQGTSGRANEQYF TRBJ2-7 TRBD2 TRBV5-1 -
TGTGCCAGCAGCTCAAATTCACCCCTCCACTTT CASSSNSPLHF TRBJ1-6 - TRBV7-9 once
TGTGCCAGCAGTGACCAGACTAGCGGGACCTACGAGCAGTACTTC CASSDQTSGTYEQYF TRBJ2-7 TRBD2 TRBV6-4 -
TGTGCCAGCAGTGCGGACAAACTCGGGAGGTATGGCTACACCTTC CASSADKLGRYGYTF TRBJ1-2 - TRBV6-1 -
TGTGCCAGCAGCTTGGTGGCCAGGGTCATAGGTTCACCCCTCCACTTT CASSLVARVIGSPLHF TRBJ1-6 - TRBV7-2 -
TGTGCCAGCAGTCACTCTCTTGGACAGGTGAACACTGAAGCTTTCTTT CASSHSLGQVNTEAFF TRBJ1-1 TRBD1 TRBV28 -
TGTGCCAGCAGTATCGGACAGGGGCTGCCCTACGAGCAGTACTTC CASSIGQGLPYEQYF TRBJ2-7 TRBD1 TRBV28 -
TGTGCCAGCAGCTCCTATGGTTATGGCGGTAGCACAGATACGCAGTATTTT CASSSYGYGGSTDTQYF TRBJ2-3 - TRBV7-2 -
TGTGCCAGTAGTCTTGAAAACGGAGGGGCCGGCTACAATGAGCAGTTCTTC CASSLENGGAGYNEQFF TRBJ2-1 - TRBV19 -